The T cell receptor beta chain described here comes from a study of cytomegalovirus exposure and HLA in healthy donors. General study points: In vitro data verified three CMV-associated chains as specific for CMV antigens. Across all donors, roughly uniform sequencing depth was an assumption of the presence/absence analyses. Sequencing likely generated an artifact that appeared as a cluster of highly shared sequence variants. Owing to their indistinguishability, certain V segments, notably TRBV6-2 and TRBV6-3, were excluded.

PCR was performed using 60 Vbeta and 13 Jbeta primers. Sequencing was performed with immunoSEQ multiplex PCR; in TCRdb, only in-frame clones are kept and a portion is missing. The sample yields over 200,000 clones, roughly 80% seen once. Trimming removed 5 bases from V and 6 bases from J, with 21 bases in between. Germline CDR1 is SSHAT and CDR2 is FNYEAQ (reference sequence). The length of the CDR3 is 16 residues. Comments on this clone: Its antigen is undetermined.

This TCR came from a man aged 35 to 55 in good health and CMV-seropositive. The source material was PBMCs. This chain links TRBV7-7 with TRBJ2-3; no definite D call. The CDR3 protein is CASSPLGPSVGDTQYF. CDR3 nucleotides: TGTGCCAGCAGCCCCCTGGGCCCCTCAGTGGGCGATACGCAGTATTTT.